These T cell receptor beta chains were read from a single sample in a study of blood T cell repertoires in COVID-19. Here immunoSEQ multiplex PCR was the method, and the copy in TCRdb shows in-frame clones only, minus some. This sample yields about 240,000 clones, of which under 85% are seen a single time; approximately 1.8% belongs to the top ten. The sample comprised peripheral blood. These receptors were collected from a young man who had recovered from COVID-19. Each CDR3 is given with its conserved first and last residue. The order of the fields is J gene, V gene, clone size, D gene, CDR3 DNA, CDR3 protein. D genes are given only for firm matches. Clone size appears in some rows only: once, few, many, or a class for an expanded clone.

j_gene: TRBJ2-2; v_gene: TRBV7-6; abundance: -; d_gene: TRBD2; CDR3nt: TGTGCCAGCAGCTTTGCGGGACTAGCGGGAAGAACCGGGGAGCTGTTTTTT; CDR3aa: CASSFAGLAGRTGELFF
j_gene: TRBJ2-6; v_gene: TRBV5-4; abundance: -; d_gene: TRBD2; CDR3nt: TGTGCCAGCAGCTTATCCCGGCTAGCGGGGGTGTCTGGGGCCAACGTCCTGACTTTC; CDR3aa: CASSLSRLAGVSGANVLTF
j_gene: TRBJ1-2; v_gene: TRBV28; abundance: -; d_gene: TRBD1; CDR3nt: TGTGCCAGCAGTTTGGCCGGGACAGGGAATAACTATGGCTACACCTTC; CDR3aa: CASSLAGTGNNYGYTF
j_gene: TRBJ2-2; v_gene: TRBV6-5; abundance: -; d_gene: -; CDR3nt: TGTGCCAGCAAGCGTGGAACCACCGGGGAGCTGTTTTTT; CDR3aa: CASKRGTTGELFF
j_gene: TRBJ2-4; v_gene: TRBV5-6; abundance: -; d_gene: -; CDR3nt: TGTGCCAGCAGCTTGGCCTTTGAGGGCATTCAGTACTTC; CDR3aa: CASSLAFEGIQYF
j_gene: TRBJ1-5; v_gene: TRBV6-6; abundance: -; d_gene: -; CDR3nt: TGTGCCAGCTCGCCGGGGAGGAGCAATCAGCCCCAGCATTTT; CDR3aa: CASSPGRSNQPQHF
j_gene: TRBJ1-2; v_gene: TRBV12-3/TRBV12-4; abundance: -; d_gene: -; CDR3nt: TGTGCCAGCAGCCAGGACAGAAACTATGGCTACACCTTC; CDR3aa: CASSQDRNYGYTF
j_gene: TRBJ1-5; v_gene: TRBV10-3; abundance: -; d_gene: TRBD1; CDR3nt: TGTGCCGTAGGAAATACAGGGGATCAGCCCCAGCATTTT; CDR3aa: CAVGNTGDQPQHF
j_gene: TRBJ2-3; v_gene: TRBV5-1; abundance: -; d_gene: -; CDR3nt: TGCGCCAGCAGCCCCTACGACAGGTTGGGCACAGATACGCAGTATTTT; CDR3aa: CASSPYDRLGTDTQYF
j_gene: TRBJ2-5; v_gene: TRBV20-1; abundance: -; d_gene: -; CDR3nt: TGCAGTGCTAGTGCCAGGGTTGGAGAGACCCAGTACTTC; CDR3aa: CSASARVGETQYF
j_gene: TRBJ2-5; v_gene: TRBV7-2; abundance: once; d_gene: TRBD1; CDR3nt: TGTGCCAGCAGCTTATTTAGGGGGCCGGAGACCCAGTACTTC; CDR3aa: CASSLFRGPETQYF
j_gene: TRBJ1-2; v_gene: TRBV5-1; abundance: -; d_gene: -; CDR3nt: TGCGCCAGTCAACGGGTAACGGGGGATGGCTACACCTTC; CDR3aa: CASQRVTGDGYTF
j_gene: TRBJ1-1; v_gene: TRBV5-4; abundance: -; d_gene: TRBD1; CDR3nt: TGTGCCAGCAGCTTGGGACAGGGGGCAGGGAACACTGAAGCTTTCTTT; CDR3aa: CASSLGQGAGNTEAFF